The TCR beta chain described here comes from a study of shared T cell receptors in the human thymus. V lost 0 bases and J 0 bases, leaving 6 bases between the germline ends. The germline CDR1 and CDR2 sequences are LGHNA and YSLEER. CDR3 size: 15 residues. Libraries were prepared by immunoSEQ multiplex PCR; TCRdb keeps only in-frame clonotypes and omits some of them. In the table there are hundreds of thousands of clones, 80% to 90% of which are singletons. These sequences were also reported in another study, on human thymus T cells. That report notes: The donors were infants in Finland with congenital heart defects, otherwise immunologically healthy. Corrective cardiac surgery supplied the resected thymus tissue. Thymic as well as blood repertoires seemed to favor certain V and J genes unevenly. Related reports documented highly overlapping thymic repertoires among unrelated individuals.

This TCR came from a boy in the first two years of life with a congenital heart defect. This chain joins TRBV4-3 and TRBJ2-1, with D maybe TRBD1 (5 bases). Specimen: thymocytes. CDR3 nucleotide sequence: TGCGCCAGCAGCCAAGACCAGGGCTCCTACAATGAGCAGTTCTTC. Encoded protein: CASSQDQGSYNEQFF.